Listed below are T cell receptor beta chains from one sample, sequenced in a study of T cells in localized non-small cell lung cancer. Using immunoSEQ multiplex PCR, the repertoire was profiled, and TCRdb retains in-frame clones only, with some absent. The sample has about 4,600 clones, approximately 31% seen once; the top ten hold about 5%. Sequencing used lung tumor tissue, obtained before any cancer treatment. The receptor set was obtained from a man aged 40-75 years with stage III squamous cell lung carcinoma. The CDR3 runs from the conserved cysteine through the conserved F or W. D genes are given only for firm matches. Size values are once, few and many counts, or a class for expanded clones, and some rows have none.

TRBJ2-5	NA	TRBV19	TRBD2	TGTGCCAGCCAACCCTCCGGGACTACCGTGGAGACCCAGTACTTC	CASQPSGTTVETQYF
TRBJ1-5	medium-sized	TRBV11-3	TRBD1	TGTGCCAGCAGCTCTTACAGGGGGACGCAGCCCCAGCATTTT	CASSSYRGTQPQHF
TRBJ2-7	NA	TRBV30	NA	TGTGCCTGGAGTGTCCAGATGGGCCGCTACGAGCAGTACTTC	CAWSVQMGRYEQYF
TRBJ2-1	NA	TRBV5-1	TRBD2	TGCGCCAGCAGCTTTACTAGCGGGGGGGCACAGAATGAGCAGTTCTTC	CASSFTSGGAQNEQFF
TRBJ1-1	few	TRBV11-3	NA	TGTGCCAGCAGCCCCTACAAATTGAACACTGAAGCTTTCTTT	CASSPYKLNTEAFF
TRBJ1-2	few	TRBV9	NA	TGTGCCAGCAGCGCCGACATCTTCCGGAACTATGGCTACACCTTC	CASSADIFRNYGYTF
TRBJ2-1	once	TRBV28	NA	TGTGCCAGTAACGGGGGGCACTACAATGAGCAGTTCTTC	CASNGGHYNEQFF
TRBJ2-2	few	TRBV9	TRBD1	TGTGCCAGCAGGGGACAGGGGATTAACACCGGGGAGCTGTTTTTT	CASRGQGINTGELFF
TRBJ1-3	large	TRBV18	NA	TGTGCCAGCTCACCAAAGGGACAAGCTGGAAACACCATATATTTT	CASSPKGQAGNTIYF
TRBJ1-3	NA	TRBV12-5	NA	TGTGCCAGCAACCCGCAGTCTGGAAACACCATATATTTT	CASNPQSGNTIYF
TRBJ1-3	medium-sized	TRBV7-2	NA	TGTGCCAGCACCTCCGGACCCGCAAACACCATATATTTT	CASTSGPANTIYF
TRBJ2-1	NA	TRBV9	NA	TGTGCCAGCAGCGTAGACCCAAGGGGTGTGTACAATGAGCAGTTCTTC	CASSVDPRGVYNEQFF
TRBJ2-3	NA	TRBV12-5	TRBD2	TGTGCCAGCATAGCGGGGGGGCCATCTGATACGCAGTATTTT	CASIAGGPSDTQYF
TRBJ2-2	NA	TRBV7-5	NA	TGTGCCAGCTACCTAGCGGGGGTAAACACCGGGGAGCTGTTTTTT	CASYLAGVNTGELFF
TRBJ2-7	NA	TRBV29-1	NA	TGCAGCACTTCGGACGGGACCTACGAGCAGTACTTC	CSTSDGTYEQYF
TRBJ2-6	few	TRBV5-1	NA	TGCGCCAGCACCCTTAGGGGGGGGGCCAACGTCCTGACTTTC	CASTLRGGANVLTF
TRBJ1-5	NA	TRBV9	TRBD1	TGTGCCAGCAGCGAGGGACAGCGGGGCAATCAGCCCCAGCATTTT	CASSEGQRGNQPQHF
TRBJ1-4	NA	TRBV6-8	TRBD1	TGTGCCATCAGTGCCAGTTCGGGACAGGGAGATGAAAAACTGTTTTTT	CAISASSGQGDEKLFF
TRBJ2-1	NA	TRBV9	TRBD1	TGTGCCAGCAGCGCCCCCTCGGGACAGGGATACAATGAGCAGTTCTTC	CASSAPSGQGYNEQFF
TRBJ2-3	NA	TRBV15	TRBD2	TGTGCCACCAGCAGAGATTACACAGCGGGGGGGCCAGATACGCAGTATTTT	CATSRDYTAGGPDTQYF
TRBJ2-2	NA	TRBV18	NA	TGTGCCAGCTCACTACTGCCACCCCCGGCCACCGGGGAGCTGTTTTTT	CASSLLPPPATGELFF
TRBJ1-1	NA	TRBV11-3	TRBD1	TGTGCCAGCAGATGGCAGGGGGCCTATGCAGGGGATGAAGCTTTCTTT	CASRWQGAYAGDEAFF
TRBJ1-2	few	TRBV29-1	TRBD1	TGCAGCGTTGCAGGGGGCAACTATGGCTACACCTTC	CSVAGGNYGYTF
TRBJ2-1	NA	TRBV6-9	TRBD2	TGTGCCAGCAGCATCCAAGCGGGGTCCTACAATGAGCAGTTCTTC	CASSIQAGSYNEQFF
TRBJ1-1	NA	TRBV29-1	TRBD1	TGCAGCGCAAGGGGGCAGTCGAACACTGAAGCTTTCTTT	CSARGQSNTEAFF
TRBJ2-7	NA	TRBV10-3	TRBD2	TGTGCCATCAGTGAGACTAGCGGGGTTTACTCCTACGAGCAGTACTTC	CAISETSGVYSYEQYF
TRBJ1-6	few	TRBV11-3	TRBD1	TGTGCCAGCAGCCGGGGACAGGGCGAATCACCCCTCCACTTT	CASSRGQGESPLHF